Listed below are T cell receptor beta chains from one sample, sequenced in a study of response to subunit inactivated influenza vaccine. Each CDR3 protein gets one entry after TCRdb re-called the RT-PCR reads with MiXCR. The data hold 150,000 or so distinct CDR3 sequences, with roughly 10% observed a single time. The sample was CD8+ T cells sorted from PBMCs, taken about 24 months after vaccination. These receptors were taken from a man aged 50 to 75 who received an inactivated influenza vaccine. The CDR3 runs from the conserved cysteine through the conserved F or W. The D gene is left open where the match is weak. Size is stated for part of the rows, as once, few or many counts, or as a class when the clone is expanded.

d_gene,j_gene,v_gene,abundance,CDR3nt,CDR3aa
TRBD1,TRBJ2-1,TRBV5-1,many,TGCGCCAGCAGCTTGGTAGGGGGCAGGGGTGAGCAGTTCTTC,CASSLVGGRGEQFF
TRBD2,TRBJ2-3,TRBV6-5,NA,TGTGCCAGCAGTTACTCGAGACTAGCGGGAGGGCCTCCGTCCGATACGCAGTATTTT,CASSYSRLAGGPPSDTQYF
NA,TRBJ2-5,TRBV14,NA,TGTGCCAGCAGCCATAGGACACCGCCCCAAGAGACCCAGTACTTC,CASSHRTPPQETQYF
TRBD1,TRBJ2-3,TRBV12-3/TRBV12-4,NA,TGTGCCAGCAGTTTGTCGACAGGGTTAGGCACACATACGCAGTATTTT,CASSLSTGLGTHTQYF
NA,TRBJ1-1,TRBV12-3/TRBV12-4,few,TGTGCCAGCAGTTCCGCGGGGGGGAAAGCTTTCTTT,CASSSAGGKAFF
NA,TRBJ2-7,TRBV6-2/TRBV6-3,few,TGTGCCAGCAGTTCCGTACTAGCTGGGTTTTTCTACGAGCAGTACTTC,CASSSVLAGFFYEQYF
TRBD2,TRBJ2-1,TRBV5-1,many,TGCGCCAGCAGCGTAGGGACTAGCGAGCATGAGCAGTTCTTC,CASSVGTSEHEQFF
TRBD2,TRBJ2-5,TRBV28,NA,TGTGCCAGCAGTTACGACCGGACTAGCGGGAGAGAGACCCAGTACTTC,CASSYDRTSGRETQYF
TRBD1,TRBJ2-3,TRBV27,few,TGTGCCAGCAGTTTATCCCCCACAGGGGTCACAGATACGCAGTATTTT,CASSLSPTGVTDTQYF
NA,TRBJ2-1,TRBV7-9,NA,TGTGCCAGCAGCTTTCAATACCTCCGGGACTATGAGCAGTTCTTC,CASSFQYLRDYEQFF